Reported below is one TCR beta chain. This sample was included in a study of CD8 T cells in ankylosing spondylitis. TCRdb reprocessed the 5' RACE reads with MiXCR, giving one entry per CDR3 protein. The data show a few hundred thousand distinct CDR3 sequences, 18% seen once. The CDR3 is 15 amino acids. The germline CDR1 and CDR2 sequences are MNHEY and SVGEGT. V lost 6 bases, J lost 5 bases, and 19 bases lay in between. The clonotype was recovered from a male donor with ankylosing spondylitis or in good health (not recorded which). Sequencing used blood, either unsorted or a sorted T cell fraction (not recorded which). The chain is built from TRBV6-2 or TRBV6-3 and TRBJ2-5; D gene ambiguous. In DNA form, the CDR3 reads TGTGCCAGCAGGAGGATAGAGATTTCGGGCGAGACCCAGTACTTC. It codes for CASRRIEISGETQYF.